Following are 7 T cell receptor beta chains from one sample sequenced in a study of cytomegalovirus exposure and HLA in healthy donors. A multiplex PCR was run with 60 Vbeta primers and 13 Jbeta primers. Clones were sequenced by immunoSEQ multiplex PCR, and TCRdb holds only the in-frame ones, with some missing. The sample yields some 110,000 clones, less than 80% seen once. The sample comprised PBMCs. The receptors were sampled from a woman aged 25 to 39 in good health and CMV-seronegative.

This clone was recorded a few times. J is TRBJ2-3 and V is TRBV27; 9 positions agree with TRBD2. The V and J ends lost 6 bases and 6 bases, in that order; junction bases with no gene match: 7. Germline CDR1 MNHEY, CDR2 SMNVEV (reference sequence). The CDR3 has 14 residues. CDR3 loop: CASRERGAGDTQYF. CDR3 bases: TGTGCCAGCAGGGAGCGGGGGGCTGGGGATACGCAGTATTTT.

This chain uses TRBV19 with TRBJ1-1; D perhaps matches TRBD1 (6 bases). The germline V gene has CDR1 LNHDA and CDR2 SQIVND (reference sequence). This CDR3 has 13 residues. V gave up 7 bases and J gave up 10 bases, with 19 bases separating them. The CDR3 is CASTPRGGRRAFF. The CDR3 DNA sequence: TGTGCCAGTACCCCGAGGGGGGGGCGCCGAGCTTTCTTT. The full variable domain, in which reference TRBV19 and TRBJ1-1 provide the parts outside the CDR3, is DGGITQSPKYLFRKEGQNVTLSCEQNLNHDAMYWYRQDPGQGLRLIYYSQIVNDFQKGDIAEGYSVSREKKESFPLTVTSAQKNPTAFYLCASTPRGGRRAFFGQGTRLTVV.

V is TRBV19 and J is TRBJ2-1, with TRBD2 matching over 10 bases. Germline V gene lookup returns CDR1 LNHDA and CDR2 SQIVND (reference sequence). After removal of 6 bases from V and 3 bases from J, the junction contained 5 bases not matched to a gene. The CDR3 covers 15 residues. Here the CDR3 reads CASSSGTSVYNEQFF. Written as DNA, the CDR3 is TGTGCCAGTAGCTCCGGGACTAGCGTCTACAATGAGCAGTTCTTC.

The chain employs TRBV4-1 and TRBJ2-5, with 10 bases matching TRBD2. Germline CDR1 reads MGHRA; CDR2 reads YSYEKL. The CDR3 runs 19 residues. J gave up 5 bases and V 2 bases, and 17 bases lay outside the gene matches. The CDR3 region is CASSQSVELAGVGEETQYF. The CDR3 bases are TGCGCCAGCAGCCAATCGGTGGAGCTAGCGGGAGTAGGAGAGGAGACCCAGTACTTC.

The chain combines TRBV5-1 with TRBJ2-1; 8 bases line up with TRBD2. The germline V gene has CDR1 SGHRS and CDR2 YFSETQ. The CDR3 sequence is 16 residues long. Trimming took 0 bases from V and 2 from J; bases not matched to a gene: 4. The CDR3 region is CASSLVPTSAYNEQFF. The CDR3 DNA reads TGCGCCAGCAGCTTGGTTCCGACTAGCGCCTACAATGAGCAGTTCTTC.

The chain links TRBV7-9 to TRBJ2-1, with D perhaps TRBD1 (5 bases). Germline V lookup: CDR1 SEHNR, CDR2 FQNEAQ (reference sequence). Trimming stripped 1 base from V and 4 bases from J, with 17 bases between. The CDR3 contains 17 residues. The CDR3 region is CASSLVLMGSGYNEQFF. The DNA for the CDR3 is TGTGCCAGCAGCTTAGTGTTAATGGGGTCAGGGTACAATGAGCAGTTCTTC.

CDR3 sequence reads: CASRDPVGLAGVEQFF. The CDR3 DNA follows: TGTGCCAGCAGAGACCCCGTGGGACTAGCGGGAGTTGAGCAGTTCTTC. The chain carries TRBV11-2 and TRBJ2-1; TRBD2 matches at 14 bases. This CDR3 has 16 amino acids. V trimming: 6 bases; J trimming: 9 bases; junction bases outside the gene matches: 10. Germline V CDR1 and CDR2: SGHAT, FQNNGV.